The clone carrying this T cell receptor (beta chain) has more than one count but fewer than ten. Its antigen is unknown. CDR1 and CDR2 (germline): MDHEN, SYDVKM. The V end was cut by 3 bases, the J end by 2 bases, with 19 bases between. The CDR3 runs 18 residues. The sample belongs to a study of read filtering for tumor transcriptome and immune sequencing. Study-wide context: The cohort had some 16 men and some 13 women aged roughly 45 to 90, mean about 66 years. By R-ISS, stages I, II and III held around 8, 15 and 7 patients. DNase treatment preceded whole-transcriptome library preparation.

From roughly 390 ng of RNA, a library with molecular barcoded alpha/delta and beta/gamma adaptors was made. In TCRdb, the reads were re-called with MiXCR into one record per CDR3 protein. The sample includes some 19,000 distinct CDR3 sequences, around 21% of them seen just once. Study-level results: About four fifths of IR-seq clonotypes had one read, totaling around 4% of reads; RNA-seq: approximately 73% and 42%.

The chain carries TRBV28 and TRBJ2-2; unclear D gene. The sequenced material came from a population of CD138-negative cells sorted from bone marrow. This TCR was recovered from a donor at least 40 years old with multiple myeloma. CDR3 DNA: TGTGCCAGCAGTTTTGGATTTAACTGGCGAACCAACACCGGGGAGCTGTTTTTT. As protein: CASSFGFNWRTNTGELFF.